This entry lists 29 T cell receptor beta chains sequenced from one sample in a study of control samples from healthy donors and cancer patients (dated by TCRdb to about 2020). The library was made by the immunoSEQ multiplex PCR assay. Not all clones reach the TCRdb copy of this immuneACCESS table, which keeps in-frame sequences only. Checked studies attribute under half of the gap to unresolved V genes and leave the rest unexplained. This sample is represented by under 450,000 clones; over 75% of them were singletons. Of the sample, around 6.8% is held by the ten largest clones. The source material was PBMCs. The source is a man aged 40-55 years with head and neck cancer.

This rearrangement joins TRBV6-6 to TRBJ1-3, with TRBD1 matching over 7 bases. Looked up from germline, CDR1 is MNHNY and CDR2 is SVGAGI (reference sequence). The CDR3 is 17 residues long. V trimming: 5 bases; J trimming: 0 bases; junction bases outside the gene matches: 10. The DNA for the CDR3 is TGTGCCAGCAGTCGCCAGGGGGGGGCCCTCTCTGGAAACACCATATATTTT. It codes for CASSRQGGALSGNTIYF.

The chain carries TRBV3-1 (or the pseudogene TRBV3-2) and TRBJ1-1; 11 bases are shared with TRBD1. The CDR3 sequence is 19 residues long. The germline CDR1 and CDR2 sequences are LGHDT and YNNKEL (reference sequence). The trim removed 1 base at V and 0 bases at J, leaving 10 bases unmatched. This chain's CDR3 is CASSQGFGTGGWMNTEAFF. The CDR3 DNA reads as TGTGCCAGCAGCCAAGGGTTTGGGACAGGGGGTTGGATGAACACTGAAGCTTTCTTT.

This rearrangement joins TRBV4-1 to TRBJ1-1; 7 bases line up with TRBD1. J gave up 5 bases and V 3 bases, and 9 bases lay outside the gene matches. Per the germline V gene, CDR1 is MGHRA and CDR2 is YSYEKL. The CDR3 consists of 15 residues. DNA for the CDR3: TGCGCCAGCAGCCATCCAGGGGGATTGCGGACTGAAGCTTTCTTT. This sequence encodes CASSHPGGLRTEAFF.

This chain joins TRBV19 and TRBJ1-2, with TRBD1 identical over 9 bases. Losses at the gene ends were 4 bases for V and 5 bases for J; bases not matched to a gene: 8. There are 15 residues in the CDR3. In germline, CDR1 is LNHDA, CDR2 SQIVND (reference sequence). The DNA of the CDR3 is TGTGCCAGTAGTACCGGGACAGGGATGGGGTATGGCTACACCTTC. Residues: CASSTGTGMGYGYTF.

This sequence joins TRBV6-2 or TRBV6-3 and TRBJ1-2, with D possibly matching TRBD1 (5 bases). Germline V gives CDR1 MNHEY, CDR2 SVGEGT. CDR3 size: 12 residues. Between the trimmed V and J ends, which lost 4 bases and 8 bases, there was a span of 11 bases. This CDR3 reads CASSSPGRGYTF. The CDR3 nucleotides read TGTGCCAGCAGTTCTCCAGGGCGCGGCTACACCTTC.

CDR3 nucleotide sequence: TGTGCCAGCAGTTTGAGTCGGATCCGACAGGGAACGGAGACCCAGTACTTC. This codes for CASSLSRIRQGTETQYF. The V call is TRBV27, the J call TRBJ2-5; 7 nucleotides align to TRBD1. Germline V gene data show CDR1 as MNHEY and CDR2 as SMNVEV (reference sequence). This CDR3 region has 17 residues. Trimming removed 3 bases from V and 5 bases from J; junction bases left unmatched: 15.

The chain combines TRBV19 with TRBJ1-5; D is uncertain. Between the trimmed V and J ends, which lost 6 bases and 3 bases, there was a span of 12 bases. Germline CDR1 LNHDA, CDR2 SQIVND (reference sequence). CDR3 length: 14 amino acids. The CDR3 nucleotides read TGTGCCAGTAGCCGACGTACTGACAATCAGCCCCAGCATTTT. Amino acid sequence: CASSRRTDNQPQHF.

Remarks on this clone: Different DNA sequences within this sample yield the same CDR3. The chain has TRBV6-5 and TRBJ2-2, with 9 positions matching TRBD1. This CDR3 region has 15 residues. From germline, CDR1 is MNHEY and CDR2 SVGAGI. Losses at the gene ends were 6 bases for V and 4 bases for J; bases not matched to a gene: 6. The CDR3 here is CASSRTGVGTGELFF. CDR3 bases: TGTGCCAGCAGCCGGACAGGGGTAGGCACCGGGGAGCTGTTTTTT.

V is TRBV7-9 and J is TRBJ2-5, with TRBD2 matching 11 bases. Per germline, CDR1 SEHNR and CDR2 FQNEAQ (reference sequence). The CDR3 runs 16 residues. Losses at the gene ends were 5 bases for V and 4 bases for J; bases not matched to a gene: 9. The CDR3 DNA sequence: TGTGCCAGCAGCCTCCGACTAGCGGGGTTCGGAGAGACCCAGTACTTC. Translation: CASSLRLAGFGETQYF.

The chain links TRBV9 to TRBJ2-7, with TRBD2 identical over 13 bases. V shed 4 bases and J 6 bases; nucleotides not matched to a gene: 10. This CDR3 has 16 residues. The germline gives CDR1 SGDLS, CDR2 YYNGEE. DNA for the CDR3: TGTGCCAGCAGCCCCTCTACTAGCGGGAGGGGCCTCGAGCAGTACTTC. As protein: CASSPSTSGRGLEQYF.

The J gene is TRBJ2-6, the V gene TRBV7-9; TRBD1 matches 9 bases. Germline V gene data show CDR1 as SEHNR and CDR2 as FQNEAQ (reference sequence). The CDR3 length is 18 residues. J lost 0 bases, V lost 0 bases, and 3 bases had no gene match. The CDR3 loop reads CASSLAGQGFSGANVLTF. As DNA, the CDR3 is TGTGCCAGCAGCTTAGCGGGACAGGGATTCTCTGGGGCCAACGTCCTGACTTTC.

This chain connects TRBV5-1 to TRBJ2-7; 7 nucleotides agree with TRBD2. J was trimmed by 2 bases and V by 4 bases; bases with no gene match: 6. This CDR3 is built from 14 residues. CDR1 is SGHRS and CDR2 is YFSETQ in the germline V gene. The CDR3 loop is CASSLASGTYEQYF. CDR3 DNA sequence: TGCGCCAGCAGCCTGGCTAGCGGTACCTACGAGCAGTACTTC. The full variable domain, rest sourced from reference TRBV5-1 and TRBJ2-7, is KAGVTQTPRYLIKTRGQQVTLSCSPISGHRSVSWYQQTPGQGLQFLFEYFSETQRNKGNFPGRFSGRQFSNSRSEMNVSTLELGDSALYLCASSLASGTYEQYFGPGTRLTVT.

The chain joins TRBV28 to TRBJ2-7; 8 bases line up with TRBD1. The CDR3 extends over 14 amino acids. The germline V gene has CDR1 MDHEN and CDR2 SYDVKM. V was pared by 7 bases and J by 2 bases, with 7 bases of the junction left unmatched. The CDR3 nucleotides are TGTGCCAGCACCATGGGGGACAGGCCCTACGAGCAGTACTTC. Protein sequence: CASTMGDRPYEQYF.

As to this clone: Mismatch with germline at one junction end may stem from a read error. The rearrangement links TRBV28 to TRBJ2-3; TRBD2 matches 8 bases. The CDR3 runs to 14 residues. Germline V gene lookup returns CDR1 MDHEN and CDR2 SYDVKM. The CDR3 loop reads CASSLRGGGGTPDF. Written as DNA, the CDR3 is TGTGCCAGCAGTTTACGTGGCGGCGGGGGGACGCCGGATTTT. The full variable domain, its missing parts supplied by reference TRBV28 and TRBJ2-3, is DVKVTQSSRYLVKRTGEKVFLECVQDMDHENMFWYRQDPGLGLRLIYFSYDVKMKEKGDIPEGYSVSREKKERFSLILESASTNQTSMYLCASSLRGGGGTPDFGPGTRLTVL.

This rearrangement joins TRBV14 to TRBJ2-5; 7 bases map to TRBD1. Germline V gene sequence: CDR1 SGHDN, CDR2 FVKESK. The CDR3 spans 17 residues. J was trimmed by 5 bases and V by 0 bases; bases with no gene match: 12. The CDR3 sequence: CASSQDIGRGQRETQYF. The CDR3 nucleotides are TGTGCCAGCAGCCAAGATATCGGACGGGGACAGAGGGAGACCCAGTACTTC.

V usage is TRBV23-1 and J usage is TRBJ2-2; D possibly uses TRBD1 or TRBD2 (5 bases each). TRBV23-1 is reported as an ORF; its role is uncertain. This CDR3 is 17 amino acids long. V was pared by 4 bases and J by 7 bases, with 22 bases between. The CDR3 loop is CASSPTGTPNGVGELFF. The CDR3 region has the DNA TGCGCCAGCAGTCCTACCGGGACGCCAAACGGAGTCGGGGAGCTGTTTTTT.

This clone occurred once. V is TRBV28 and J is TRBJ2-7, with a possible D match to TRBD2 (6 bases). The germline V gene has CDR1 MDHEN and CDR2 SYDVKM. CDR3 length: 15 amino acids. V was trimmed by 3 bases and J by 3 bases, leaving 15 bases between them. The CDR3 bases are TGTGCCAGCAGTTTTATCGGGAGAGTTGTCTACGAGCAGTACTTC. As protein: CASSFIGRVVYEQYF.

This sequence joins TRBV29-1 and TRBJ1-1, with D possibly being TRBD1 (6 bases). CDR3 size: 13 residues. In germline, CDR1 is SQVTM, CDR2 ANQGSEA. V lost 7 bases to trimming and J lost 1 base, with 13 bases between them. CDR3 DNA: TGCAGCGGGGTCAGGGGAACGAACACTGAAGCTTTCTTT. Translated, it gives CSGVRGTNTEAFF.

This chain uses TRBV2 with TRBJ1-6; TRBD1 matches 7 bases. The germline V gene has CDR1 SNHLY and CDR2 FYNNEI. V trimming: 6 bases; J trimming: 5 bases; junction bases outside the gene matches: 10. CDR3 size: 16 residues. Here the CDR3 DNA reads TGTGCCAGCAGGTGGGAGACCGGGACAGATAATTCACCCCTCCACTTT. Translated: CASRWETGTDNSPLHF.

The chain carries TRBV23-1 and TRBJ2-5, with TRBD1 matching over 8 bases. TRBV23-1 is classed as an ORF, of uncertain function. This CDR3 is 16 amino acids long. V trimming: 3 bases; J trimming: 5 bases; junction bases outside the gene matches: 11. The CDR3 here is CASSHPSRTGTETQYF. The DNA for the CDR3 is TGCGCCAGCAGTCACCCTTCTAGGACAGGGACGGAGACCCAGTACTTC.

The chain couples TRBV29-1 to TRBJ1-1, with D tentatively TRBD1 (5 bases). V dropped 4 bases and J dropped 1 base, with 16 bases sitting between them. Germline V CDR1 and CDR2: SQVTM, ANQGSEA. This CDR3 has 15 residues. CDR3 sequence: CSVGQGRGQNTEAFF. CDR3 DNA: TGCAGCGTTGGGCAGGGACGAGGCCAGAACACTGAAGCTTTCTTT.

The gene calls are TRBV11-2 and TRBJ2-1; 8 bases line up with TRBD1. J gave up 2 bases and V 2 bases, and 8 bases lay outside the gene matches. CDR3 length: 17 residues. Germline V gene data show CDR1 as SGHAT and CDR2 as FQNNGV. CDR3 coding DNA: TGTGCCAGCAGCTTACTACGAACAGGGGGGACCTACAATGAGCAGTTCTTC. Protein sequence: CASSLLRTGGTYNEQFF.

V gene TRBV3-1 (or the pseudogene TRBV3-2) combines with J gene TRBJ1-4; 9 bases are shared with TRBD1. V lost 2 bases, J lost 8 bases, and 9 bases stayed unmatched. The CDR3 sequence is 16 residues long. CDR1 is LGHDT and CDR2 is YNNKEL in the germline V gene (reference sequence). This CDR3 reads CASSQKGGTGSEKLFF. As DNA, the CDR3 is TGTGCCAGCAGCCAAAAGGGGGGGACAGGGTCCGAAAAACTGTTTTTT.

This clone was recorded only once. J is TRBJ2-5 and V is TRBV14; D remains unclear. V gave up 2 bases and J gave up 5 bases, with 3 bases separating them. The CDR3 totals 11 residues. Germline V gives CDR1 SGHDN, CDR2 FVKESK. CDR3 bases: TGTGCCAGCAGCCAATGGGAGACCCAGTACTTC. Protein product: CASSQWETQYF.

V and J are TRBV5-1 and TRBJ1-3; 8 positions match TRBD1. Germline V gene lookup returns CDR1 SGHRS and CDR2 YFSETQ. V gave up 4 bases and J gave up 0 bases; unmatched junction bases: 6. CDR3 length equals 16 residues. Written as DNA, the CDR3 is TGCGCCAGCAGCCGGGACAGGTCCAGCTCTGGAAACACCATATATTTT. Its protein is CASSRDRSSSGNTIYF. Using reference TRBV5-1 and TRBJ1-3 for the parts outside the CDR3, the full variable domain is KAGVTQTPRYLIKTRGQQVTLSCSPISGHRSVSWYQQTPGQGLQFLFEYFSETQRNKGNFPGRFSGRQFSNSRSEMNVSTLELGDSALYLCASSRDRSSSGNTIYFGEGSWLTVV.

This chain joins TRBV3-1 (or the pseudogene TRBV3-2) and TRBJ2-5, with 10 nucleotides matching TRBD2. The V gene's germline CDR1 is LGHDT and CDR2 YNNKEL (reference sequence). The CDR3 loop spans 17 amino acids. V shed 2 bases, J shed 3 bases, and the junction held 9 bases outside the gene matches. DNA of the CDR3: TGTGCCAGCAGCCAACATGGGCTAGCGGGAGCAAAAGAGACCCAGTACTTC. This translates into CASSQHGLAGAKETQYF.

The rearrangement joins TRBV9 to TRBJ2-3, with TRBD1 identical over 7 bases. The CDR3 has 16 residues. Trimming removed 2 bases from V and 1 base from J; junction bases left unmatched: 7. Germline CDR1 is SGDLS and CDR2 is YYNGEE. The CDR3 DNA is TGTGCCAGCAGCGTGAGGGGACAGTTGGGCACAGATACGCAGTATTTT. This encodes CASSVRGQLGTDTQYF. The full variable domain, rest sourced from reference TRBV9 and TRBJ2-3, is DSGVTQTPKHLITATGQRVTLRCSPRSGDLSVYWYQQSLDQGLQFLIQYYNGEERAKGNILERFSAQQFPDLHSELNLSSLELGDSALYFCASSVRGQLGTDTQYFGPGTRLTVL.

J is TRBJ1-1 and V is TRBV5-1; 7 nucleotides match TRBD1. The V and J ends lost 3 bases and 1 base, in that order; junction bases with no gene match: 6. Germline CDR1 reads SGHRS; CDR2 reads YFSETQ. The CDR3 totals 15 residues. In DNA, the CDR3 is TGCGCCAGCAGCTCGGGACAGACAAAGAACACTGAAGCTTTCTTT. It is translated as CASSSGQTKNTEAFF.

The rearrangement links TRBV7-2 to TRBJ2-1; TRBD2 matches 12 bases. Trimming cost V 4 bases and J 8 bases; bases outside gene matches: 9. This CDR3 region has 16 residues. In germline, CDR1 is SGHTA, CDR2 FQGNSA. CDR3 sequence: CASSSQMTSGSYEQFF. The CDR3 DNA reads as TGTGCCAGCAGCTCACAAATGACTAGCGGGAGCTATGAGCAGTTCTTC.